This T cell receptor beta chain was identified in a study of cytomegalovirus exposure and HLA in healthy donors. Study overall: When 398 donors were genotyped, roughly 82% of them were found to fall in the Caucasian-associated ancestry cluster.

On this clone: Its antigen is currently unknown.

Both 60 Vbeta primers and 13 Jbeta primers went into the PCR. Method: immunoSEQ multiplex PCR; TCRdb's copy keeps in-frame clones and lacks some. The data hold 150,000 to 190,000 clones, with around 79% observed a single time. This CDR3 comprises 16 residues. Trimming cost V 5 bases and J 2 bases; bases outside gene matches: 9. Looked up from germline, CDR1 is SGHNT and CDR2 is YENEEA. General observations from the study: Indistinguishable V segments such as TRBV6-2 and TRBV6-3 were excluded. In vitro checks showed that a few CMV-associated chains really do target CMV antigens. It is likely that the observed cluster of highly shared sequence variants was a sequencing artifact.

The sequence came from a man aged 18 to 29 in good health and CMV-seronegative. The chain links TRBV11-3 to TRBJ2-5; TRBD1 matches 9 bases. The sample comprised PBMCs. The CDR3 bases are TGTGCCAGCAGCCCCAGGACAGGGGCCCAACAAGAGACCCAGTACTTC. Translated: CASSPRTGAQQETQYF.